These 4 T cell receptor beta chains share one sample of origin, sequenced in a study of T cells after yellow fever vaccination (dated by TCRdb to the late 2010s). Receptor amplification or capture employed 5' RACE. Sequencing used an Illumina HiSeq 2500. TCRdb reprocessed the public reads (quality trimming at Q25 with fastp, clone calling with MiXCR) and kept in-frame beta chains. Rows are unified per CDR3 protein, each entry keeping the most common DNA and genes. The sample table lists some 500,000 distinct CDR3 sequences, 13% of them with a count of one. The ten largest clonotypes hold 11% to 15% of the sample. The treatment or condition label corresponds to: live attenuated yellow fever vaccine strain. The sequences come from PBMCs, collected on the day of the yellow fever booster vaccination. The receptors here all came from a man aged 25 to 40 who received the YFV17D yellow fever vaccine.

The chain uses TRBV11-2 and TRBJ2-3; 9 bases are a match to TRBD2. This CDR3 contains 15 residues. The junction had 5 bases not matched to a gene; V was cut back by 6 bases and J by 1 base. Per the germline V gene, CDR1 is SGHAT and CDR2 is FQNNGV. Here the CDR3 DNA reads TGTGCCAGCAGGAACGTAGCGGGAGGCACAGATACGCAGTATTTT. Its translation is CASRNVAGGTDTQYF.

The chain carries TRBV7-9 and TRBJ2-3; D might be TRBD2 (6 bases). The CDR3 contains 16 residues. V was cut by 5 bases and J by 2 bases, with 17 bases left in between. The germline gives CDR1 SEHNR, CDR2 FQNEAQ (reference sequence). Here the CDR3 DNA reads TGTGCCAGCAGCCCGTCAGCCGGAGGGCCCACAGATACGCAGTATTTT. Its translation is CASSPSAGGPTDTQYF. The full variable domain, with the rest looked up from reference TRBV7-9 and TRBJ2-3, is DTGVSQNPRHKITKRGQNVTFRCDPISEHNRLYWYRQTLGQGPEFLTYFQNEAQLEKSRLLSDRFSAERPKGSFSTLEIQRTEQGDSAMYLCASSPSAGGPTDTQYFGPGTRLTVL.

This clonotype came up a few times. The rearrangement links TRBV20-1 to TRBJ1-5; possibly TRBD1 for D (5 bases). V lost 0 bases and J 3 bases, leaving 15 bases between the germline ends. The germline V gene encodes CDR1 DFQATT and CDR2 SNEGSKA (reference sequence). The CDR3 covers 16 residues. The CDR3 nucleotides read TGCAGTGCTAGAGATCGGGGAGGGACGTCCAATCAGCCCCAGCATTTT. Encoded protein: CSARDRGGTSNQPQHF.

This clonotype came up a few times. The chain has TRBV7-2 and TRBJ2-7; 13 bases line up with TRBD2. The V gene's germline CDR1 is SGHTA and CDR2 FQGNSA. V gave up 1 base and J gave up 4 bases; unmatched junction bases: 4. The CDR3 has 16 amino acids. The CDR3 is CASSLVGTSGKYEQYF. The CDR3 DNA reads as TGTGCCAGCAGCTTAGTCGGGACTAGCGGGAAGTACGAGCAGTACTTC.